One T cell receptor beta chain is described in this entry. This sample was taken from a study of blood T cell repertoires in COVID-19. Clinical history reported by participants formed the basis on which cohorts were assigned. The table came from immunoSEQ multiplex PCR; TCRdb's copy has only in-frame clones and leaves some out. The sample has some 200,000 clones; 83% are singletons. The CDR3 spans 14 residues. V shed 1 base and J shed 8 bases, with 15 bases lying between them. Germline CDR1 SGHDT, CDR2 YYEEEE. V usage is TRBV5-6 and J usage is TRBJ1-2; a weak D match, TRBD1 (5 bases). Source material: PBMCs or T cells enriched from blood (not recorded which). The origin of this receptor is a woman aged 45-59 years who had been exposed to COVID-19. The CDR3 nucleotides read TGTGCCAGCAGCTTGAGGGGCCCAGGTGGAGGCTACACCTTC. The encoded protein is CASSLRGPGGGYTF.